These 29 T cell receptor beta chains were sequenced from one sample in a study of T cell responses to AZD1222 COVID-19 vaccine. The assay was immunoSEQ multiplex PCR, and TCRdb's table has in-frame clones only and misses some. The sample has some 110,000 clones; about 89% are singletons. Sequencing used peripheral blood, obtained 28 days after the second dose of the MenACWY control vaccine. Source of these receptors: an adult who received the MenACWY meningococcal vaccine as a control.

The chain carries TRBV6-2 or TRBV6-3 and TRBJ1-1, with unresolved D. V was cut by 4 bases and J by 1 base, with 10 bases left in between. The CDR3 covers 14 residues. Per the germline V gene, CDR1 is MNHEY and CDR2 is SVGEGT. CDR3 DNA sequence: TGTGCCAGCAGTTCTTGGGTCCGGAACACTGAAGCTTTCTTT. This gives the protein CASSSWVRNTEAFF.

V usage is TRBV10-1 and J usage is TRBJ1-5; D is unclear. CDR3 length: 12 residues. The V end was cut by 1 base, the J end by 5 bases, with 3 bases between. Germline CDR1 and CDR2: WNHNN and SYGVQD (reference sequence). CDR3 region: CASSEYYQPQHF. CDR3 coding DNA: TGCGCCAGCAGTGAGTATTATCAGCCCCAGCATTTT.

V is TRBV5-1 and J is TRBJ2-2; 7 bases line up with TRBD1. The CDR3 sequence is 14 residues long. CDR1 is SGHRS, CDR2 YFSETQ, per germline. After removal of 4 bases from V and 3 bases from J, the junction contained 3 bases not matched to a gene. The DNA for the CDR3 is TGCGCCAGCAGCCCGGGACAGTACACCGGGGAGCTGTTTTTT. Residues: CASSPGQYTGELFF.

The chain has TRBV15 and TRBJ1-5; D call uncertain. V lost 0 bases, J lost 1 base, and 16 bases lay in between. Germline values: CDR1 LNHNV, CDR2 YYDKDF (reference sequence). This CDR3 comprises 18 residues. For the CDR3, the DNA is TGTGCCACCAGCAGAGATGCGGGTCGGCGGATAAGCAATCAGCCCCAGCATTTT. Protein: CATSRDAGRRISNQPQHF.

The rearrangement links TRBV27 to TRBJ2-3; 9 bases line up with TRBD2. There are 15 residues in the CDR3. CDR1 and CDR2 from the germline V gene are MNHEY and SMNVEV (reference sequence). V lost 6 bases and J lost 2; bases outside the gene matches: 6. Here the CDR3 reads CASSPSGGNTDTQYF. CDR3 bases: TGTGCCAGCAGCCCGAGCGGGGGGAACACAGATACGCAGTATTTT.

This chain joins TRBV28 and TRBJ1-2; D call uncertain. CDR1 and CDR2 from the germline V gene are MDHEN and SYDVKM. The germline V and J ends were trimmed by 10 bases and 8 bases, with 20 bases remaining between them. This CDR3 has 13 residues. In DNA, the CDR3 is TGTGCCATCCGAGGTCGGACCCATGGGGGCTACACCTTC. Translating gives CAIRGRTHGGYTF.

CDR3 coding DNA: TGTGCCAGTAGTATAGGGACAGGGAATTCACCCCTCCACTTT. Amino acids: CASSIGTGNSPLHF. The chain uses TRBV19 and TRBJ1-6; 8 nucleotides align to TRBD1. Germline V gene lookup returns CDR1 LNHDA and CDR2 SQIVND (reference sequence). The length of the CDR3 is 14 residues. Unmatched junction bases numbered 0, after V lost 1 base and J lost 7 bases.

The chain has TRBV5-8 and TRBJ2-5, with TRBD2 identical over 12 bases. The V segment lost 3 bases and the J segment 3 bases; nucleotides outside the gene matches: 9. Germline loops: CDR1 SGHTS, CDR2 YDEGEE. The CDR3 is 17 amino acids. The CDR3 is CASSSYASGGAKETQYF. The CDR3 DNA is TGTGCCAGCAGCTCGTACGCTAGCGGGGGGGCGAAAGAGACCCAGTACTTC.

In its sample, this clone was seen a few times. This chain uses TRBV28 with TRBJ2-1, with D hard to call. Germline lookup yields CDR1 MDHEN and CDR2 SYDVKM. V was clipped by 7 bases and J by 0 bases, with 10 bases between them. The CDR3 runs 14 residues. CDR3 amino acids: CASTPPASYNEQFF. The CDR3 DNA sequence: TGTGCCAGCACCCCCCCCGCCTCCTACAATGAGCAGTTCTTC.

The gene calls are TRBV27 and TRBJ2-1; D is undetermined. Germline CDR1 MNHEY, CDR2 SMNVEV (reference sequence). Trimming pared 5 bases from V and 9 bases from J, leaving 11 bases between. This CDR3 region has 12 residues. CDR3 nucleotide sequence: TGTGCCAGCAGTCGTCCCGTGGGTGAGCAGTTCTTC. This sequence encodes CASSRPVGEQFF.

This clone occurred a few times. The rearrangement links TRBV2 to TRBJ2-1, with TRBD1 matching over 7 bases. CDR1 is SNHLY and CDR2 is FYNNEI in the germline V gene. There are 13 residues in the CDR3. V lost 4 bases and J lost 6; bases outside the gene matches: 3. This CDR3 reads CASSGQGINEQFF. The CDR3, as DNA: TGTGCCAGCAGTGGACAGGGTATCAATGAGCAGTTCTTC.

The rearrangement links TRBV9 to TRBJ2-2, with D possibly matching TRBD1 (5 bases). Between the trimmed V and J ends, which lost 4 bases and 2 bases, there was a span of 18 bases. This CDR3 has 17 residues. Germline CDR1 and CDR2: SGDLS and YYNGEE. CDR3 sequence (DNA): TGTGCCAGCAGCCCTCACCCCAGCGACAGTAACACCGGGGAGCTGTTTTTT. Its protein is CASSPHPSDSNTGELFF.

This sequence joins TRBV6-4 and TRBJ2-7; D gene unclear. V was shortened by 2 bases and J by 4 bases, with 6 bases between the two germline ends. The germline gives CDR1 MRHNA, CDR2 SNTAGT. The CDR3 loop spans 12 amino acids. DNA for the CDR3: TGTGCCAGCAGTGACCTGCCGTACGAGCAGTACTTC. Its translation: CASSDLPYEQYF.

The J gene is TRBJ2-5, the V gene TRBV18; D not resolved. Per germline, CDR1 KGHSH and CDR2 LQKENI. V was clipped by 3 bases and J by 6 bases, with 11 bases between them. The CDR3 is made up of 13 amino acids. This CDR3 reads CASSPTQQKTQYF. CDR3 bases: TGTGCCAGCTCACCTACCCAACAGAAGACCCAGTACTTC.

CDR3 DNA sequence: TGTGCCAGCAGCCCAGGGGTGGGGAACTACGAGCAGTACTTC. As protein: CASSPGVGNYEQYF. The V and J genes are TRBV7-7 and TRBJ2-7; tentatively, D is TRBD1 (6 bases). The CDR3 runs 14 residues. Germline V CDR1 and CDR2: SSHAT, FNYEAQ (reference sequence). The V and J ends lost 5 bases and 3 bases respectively, with 14 bases between them.

The CDR3 loop reads CATSDGTGANQPQHF. Here the CDR3 DNA reads TGTGCCACCAGTGATGGGACAGGAGCAAATCAGCCCCAGCATTTT. V is TRBV24-1 and J is TRBJ1-5; 8 nucleotides align to TRBD1. V shed 3 bases and J 4 bases; nucleotides not matched to a gene: 4. The CDR3 contains 15 residues. CDR1 is KGHDR, CDR2 SFDVKD, per germline.

The rearrangement uses TRBV2 and TRBJ1-5; possibly TRBD1 for D (6 bases). V was pared by 7 bases and J by 7 bases, with 14 bases between. Germline lookup yields CDR1 SNHLY and CDR2 FYNNEI. This CDR3 has 13 residues. The CDR3 DNA follows: TGTGCCAGCACAAGAAACAGGGACCAGCCCCAGCATTTT. It yields the protein CASTRNRDQPQHF. Based on the CDR3 plus reference TRBV2 and TRBJ1-5, the full variable domain is EPEVTQTPSHQVTQMGQEVILRCVPISNHLYFYWYRQILGQKVEFLVSFYNNEISEKSEIFDDQFSVERPDGSNFTLKIRSTKLEDSAMYFCASTRNRDQPQHFGDGTRLSIL.

The J gene is TRBJ2-2, the V gene TRBV6-8; no firm D call. The V and J ends lost 4 bases and 3 bases respectively, with 24 bases between them. Germline V lookup: CDR1 MNHGY, CDR2 SAAAGT. The CDR3 is 19 residues long. CDR3: CASSSPSPIAADDTGELFF. The CDR3 coding sequence is TGTGCCAGCAGTTCGCCGAGCCCTATAGCCGCCGACGACACCGGGGAGCTGTTTTTT.

This clone has a handful of counts. The chain links TRBV7-2 to TRBJ2-7, with D possibly being TRBD2 (5 bases). Trimming shortened V by 4 bases and J by 1 base, and 11 bases separated the two germline ends. The CDR3 covers 14 residues. Germline CDR1 SGHTA, CDR2 FQGNSA. The CDR3 DNA is TGTGCCAGCAGCTCTGCAGGAGGTTCCTACGAGCAGTACTTC. Encoded protein: CASSSAGGSYEQYF.

The chain employs TRBV29-1 and TRBJ2-3, with TRBD2 as a possible D gene (5 bases). CDR1 is SQVTM, CDR2 ANQGSEA, per germline. The CDR3 runs 13 residues. Trimming removed 8 bases at V and 3 bases at J, with 15 bases between. CDR3 DNA sequence: TGCAGCAACCGACGGGGTGGGACAGATACGCAGTATTTT. The encoded protein is CSNRRGGTDTQYF.

The chain is built from TRBV19 and TRBJ2-1; 9 positions agree with TRBD2. Germline trimming cut 3 bases from V and 3 bases from J; bases unmatched to any gene: 6. The CDR3 sequence is 16 residues long. The germline V gene encodes CDR1 LNHDA and CDR2 SQIVND (reference sequence). CDR3 region: CASSIFSGGLYNEQFF. In nucleotides, the CDR3 is TGTGCCAGTAGTATTTTTAGCGGGGGACTCTACAATGAGCAGTTCTTC.

The chain joins TRBV7-8 to TRBJ1-5; no firm D call. The CDR3 loop spans 15 amino acids. Trimming removed 3 bases at V and 3 bases at J, with 12 bases between. Looked up from germline, CDR1 is SGHVS and CDR2 is FQNEAQ. The CDR3 loop reads CASSFSSGLNQPQHF. Written as DNA, the CDR3 is TGTGCCAGCAGCTTCTCGAGCGGCCTCAATCAGCCCCAGCATTTT.

A few counts support this clone. This sequence joins TRBV2 and TRBJ1-2; TRBD1 is a possible D gene (6 bases). The CDR3 extends over 14 amino acids. Germline-derived CDR1 and CDR2 are SNHLY and FYNNEI. Trimming removed 4 bases at V and 4 bases at J, with 13 bases between. CDR3 amino acids: CASSAETGTYGYTF. In DNA form, the CDR3 reads TGTGCCAGCAGTGCCGAAACAGGGACCTATGGCTACACCTTC.

Only one count was recorded for this clone. The J gene is TRBJ2-7, the V gene TRBV19; 10 bases are a match to TRBD1. The germline V gene encodes CDR1 LNHDA and CDR2 SQIVND (reference sequence). The CDR3 consists of 13 residues. The J segment lost 5 bases and the V segment lost 9 bases, leaving 7 bases of the junction unmatched. The chain's CDR3 is CASSTGGRNEQYF. The CDR3, as DNA: TGTGCCAGCTCGACAGGGGGCCGGAACGAGCAGTACTTC.

The chain carries TRBV5-1 and TRBJ1-4, with D unresolved. V lost 0 bases and J 1 base, leaving 10 bases between the germline ends. Germline V gene data show CDR1 as SGHRS and CDR2 as YFSETQ. CDR3 length: 16 amino acids. CDR3 loop: CASSLEAGVTNEKLFF. In DNA, the CDR3 is TGCGCCAGCAGCTTGGAGGCCGGGGTAACTAATGAAAAACTGTTTTTT.

This chain connects TRBV19 to TRBJ1-5; D is unclear. Germline values: CDR1 LNHDA, CDR2 SQIVND (reference sequence). The CDR3 runs 14 residues. V dropped 8 bases and J dropped 3 bases, with 14 bases sitting between them. The CDR3 DNA reads TGTGCCAGTGTATCAGCGGGGATCAATCAGCCCCAGCATTTT. Translating it yields CASVSAGINQPQHF.

The chain couples TRBV4-1 to TRBJ2-5, with D possibly matching TRBD1 (5 bases). Trimming pared 0 bases from V and 7 bases from J, leaving 15 bases between. Germline V lookup: CDR1 MGHRA, CDR2 YSYEKL. The CDR3 runs to 15 residues. DNA for the CDR3: TGCGCCAGCAGCCAAGATGGTCAGGGTCTCGGGACCCAGTACTTC. Protein sequence: CASSQDGQGLGTQYF.

In its sample, this clone was seen once. CDR3 sequence (DNA): TGTGCCAGCAGTGAATCAAGCGGGGGGGCCTCGGAGCAGTTCTTC. Translating gives CASSESSGGASEQFF. The rearrangement joins TRBV6-4 to TRBJ2-1; the match to TRBD2 covers 10 bases. V shed 3 bases and J 10 bases; nucleotides not matched to a gene: 9. The CDR3 contains 15 residues. Germline loops: CDR1 MRHNA, CDR2 SNTAGT.

The chain has TRBV3-1 (or the pseudogene TRBV3-2) and TRBJ1-2; 10 bases are a match to TRBD1. Germline values: CDR1 LGHDT, CDR2 YNNKEL (reference sequence). The CDR3 is 17 residues long. V lost 1 base and J lost 2; bases outside the gene matches: 7. The CDR3 DNA reads as TGTGCCAGCAGCCAAGGGACAGGGGGGCTTCTGAACTATGGCTACACCTTC. This translates into CASSQGTGGLLNYGYTF.